This TCR beta chain was captured by sequencing in a study of cytomegalovirus exposure and HLA in healthy donors. About the research overall: A prior analysis found roughly 110 million unique TCR beta sequences from about 179 million T cells.

Study findings and constraints: Most TCR sequences proved rare, with some public TCRs found in many donors.

CDR3 length: 12 residues. Germline CDR1 is PRHDT and CDR2 is FYEKMQ (reference sequence). Trimming took 5 bases from V and 2 from J, leaving 7 bases between them. Vbeta (60) and Jbeta (13) primers were used in the PCR. Study processing details: A follow-up analysis tallied about 80 million unique TCR beta chains, 9 million to 11 million shared. Clones were read by immunoSEQ multiplex PCR, and TCRdb kept only the in-frame ones, dropping some. That table furnishes V, J and clone size, whereas the DNA furnished D and trimming. The sample consists of some 140,000 clones, around 77% of them appearing once. With regard to this clone: The target antigen is unknown.

The clonotype comes from a man aged 25 to 40 in good health. The source material was PBMCs. The rearrangement links TRBV13 to TRBJ2-7, with D maybe TRBD2 (5 bases). The CDR3 coding sequence is TGTGCCAGCAGCGACGGGACCTACGAGCAGTACTTC. This encodes CASSDGTYEQYF.